The clone carrying this T cell receptor (beta chain) was seen more than once but under ten times. Random hexamers were used to reverse transcribe roughly 0.45 to 1 ug of RNA. immunoSEQ multiplex PCR amplified TCR beta CDR3 across 54 Vbeta, 13 Jbeta. TCRdb re-called the immunoSEQ multiplex PCR reads with MiXCR, one entry per CDR3 protein. The sample has roughly 190,000 distinct CDR3 sequences; about 95% are singletons. This sample stems from a study of CD8 T cells in Susac syndrome. V dropped 7 bases and J dropped 1 base, with 8 bases sitting between them. The V gene's germline CDR1 is SNHLY and CDR2 FYNNEI. There are 14 residues in the CDR3.

Sequencing input: CD4+ T cells from PBMCs. The receptor's source is a human donor in good health. The V call is TRBV2, the J call TRBJ2-6; D gene ambiguous. Here the CDR3 DNA reads TGTGCCAGCACTCCATCTTCTGGGGCCAACGTCCTGACTTTC. It specifies CASTPSSGANVLTF.